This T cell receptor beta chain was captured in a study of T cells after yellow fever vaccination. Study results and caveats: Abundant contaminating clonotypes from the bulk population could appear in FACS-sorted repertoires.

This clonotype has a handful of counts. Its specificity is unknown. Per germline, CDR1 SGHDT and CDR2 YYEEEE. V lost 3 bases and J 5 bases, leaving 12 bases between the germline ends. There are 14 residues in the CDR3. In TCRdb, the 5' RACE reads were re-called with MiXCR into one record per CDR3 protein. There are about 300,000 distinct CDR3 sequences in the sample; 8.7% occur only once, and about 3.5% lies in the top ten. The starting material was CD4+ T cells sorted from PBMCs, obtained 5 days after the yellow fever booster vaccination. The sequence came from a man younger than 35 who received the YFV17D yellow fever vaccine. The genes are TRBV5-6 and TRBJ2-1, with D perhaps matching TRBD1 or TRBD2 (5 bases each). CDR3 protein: CASSYRDGNNEQFF. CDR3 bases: TGTGCCAGCAGCTACCGGGACGGTAACAATGAGCAGTTCTTC.